The clone carrying this TCR beta chain has at least ten counts. What it binds is not known. The V gene lost 7 bases and the J gene lost 2 bases, with 12 bases spanning the gap. The CDR3 spans 13 residues. Germline CDR1 MNHNY, CDR2 SVGAGI (reference sequence). The entry originates in a study of early T cells in non-severe SARS-CoV-2 infection. The wider study: Sequencing of unsorted whole blood was done on bulk RNA, leaving chains unpaired.

Molecules of cDNA were individually given unique molecular identifiers that were attached to them. TCRdb re-called the 5' RACE reads with MiXCR, one entry per CDR3 protein. The profile covers fewer than 40,000 distinct CDR3 sequences, with 5% to 7% appearing a single time and around 6.3% taken by the ten largest. Overall study findings and caveats: The study's VDJdb matching favored anti-spike CD8 responses and missed private and CD4 specificities.

This chain uses TRBV6-6 with TRBJ2-7, with D unclear. Sample: whole blood. The receptor was derived from an adult who was a healthcare worker with PCR-confirmed SARS-CoV-2 infection or an uninfected control (not recorded which). The CDR3 is CASTLDPTYEQYF. The DNA for the CDR3 is TGTGCCAGCACCTTGGACCCGACCTACGAGCAGTACTTC.